The rows below give T cell receptor beta chains drawn from one sample of a study of cytomegalovirus exposure and HLA in healthy donors. Data came from immunoSEQ multiplex PCR; TCRdb stores just in-frame clones and leaves some out. In the table there are tens of thousands of clones, about 70% of which are singletons. The specimen was PBMCs. These receptors all stem from a male donor in good health and CMV-seropositive. Each CDR3 is given with its conserved first and last residue. A D gene is named only where the DNA matches it firmly. Clone size, where shown, is once, few, many, or a class for clones that have expanded.

j_call	v_call	d_call	clone_size	cdr3_aa	cdr3_nt
TRBJ2-7	TRBV29-1	-	-	CSAGTRGYEQYF	TGCAGCGCCGGGACCCGGGGGTACGAGCAGTACTTC
TRBJ2-2	TRBV30	-	-	CAWTTMNTGELFF	TGTGCCTGGACCACTATGAACACCGGGGAGCTGTTTTTT
TRBJ2-3	TRBV9	TRBD2	-	CASSVYSGGGSRTDTQYF	TGTGCCAGCAGCGTATATAGCGGGGGGGGGAGCAGGACAGATACGCAGTATTTT
TRBJ2-7	TRBV7-9	TRBD2	-	CASTMGLAGAYEQYF	TGTGCCAGCACCATGGGTCTAGCGGGAGCCTACGAGCAGTACTTC
TRBJ2-2	TRBV9	-	once	CASSGQVNTGELFF	TGTGCCAGCAGCGGGCAGGTGAACACCGGGGAGCTGTTTTTT
TRBJ1-5	TRBV2	-	few	CASSRQGRENQPQHF	TGTGCCAGCAGTAGACAAGGACGGGAGAATCAGCCCCAGCATTTT
TRBJ2-5	TRBV7-3	TRBD2	-	CASSLKAGGVETQYF	TGTGCCAGCAGCTTAAAGGCGGGAGGGGTGGAGACCCAGTACTTC
TRBJ2-7	TRBV25-1	TRBD1	-	CASSASGTGAYEQYF	TGTGCCAGCAGTGCCTCCGGGACAGGGGCCTACGAGCAGTACTTC
TRBJ2-7	TRBV15	TRBD2	-	CATSRGGDGAYEQYF	TGTGCCACCAGCAGGGGGGGGGACGGCGCCTACGAGCAGTACTTC
TRBJ2-2	TRBV29-1	-	-	CSVVVAGELFF	TGCAGCGTTGTAGTGGCCGGGGAGCTGTTTTTT